This is a list of T cell receptor beta chains from one sample in a study of blood T cell repertoires in COVID-19. This table comes from immunoSEQ multiplex PCR, and its TCRdb copy is limited to in-frame clones, with some not included. The table includes some 400,000 clones, more than 85% detected once. What was sequenced was PBMCs or T cells enriched from blood (not recorded which). All receptors derive from a woman in her thirties or forties who had been exposed to COVID-19. CDR3s include the opening cysteine and the closing phenylalanine or tryptophan. The D gene is left open where the match is weak. Part of the rows lack a size; the others show once, few, many or a class for expanded clones.

v_gene	j_gene	abundance	d_gene	CDR3aa	CDR3nt
TRBV19	TRBJ1-6	.	.	CASSIPTDSPLHF	TGTGCCAGTAGTATCCCGACAGATTCACCCCTCCACTTT
TRBV7-8	TRBJ2-1	.	TRBD2	CASSLKTSGDSSYNAQFF	TGTGCCAGCAGCCTAAAGACTAGCGGGGATAGCTCCTACAATGCGCAGTTCTTC
TRBV5-6	TRBJ1-2	.	TRBD1	CASSSDRGVYGYTF	TGTGCCAGCAGCTCCGACAGGGGAGTCTATGGCTACACCTTC
TRBV7-9	TRBJ1-1	.	.	CASSSSDTEAFF	TGTGCCAGCAGCTCCTCGGACACTGAAGCTTTCTTT
TRBV2	TRBJ1-2	once	TRBD1	CASKGQFYGYTF	TGTGCCAGCAAGGGACAGTTCTATGGCTACACCTTC
TRBV29-1	TRBJ2-6	.	TRBD1	CSVDGTGRNSGANVLTF	TGCAGCGTTGATGGGACAGGGCGTAACTCTGGGGCCAACGTCCTGACTTTC
TRBV10-1	TRBJ1-1	.	TRBD1	CASSETRQGRVTREAFF	TGCGCCAGCAGTGAGACCCGACAGGGTCGGGTGACCCGTGAAGCTTTCTTT
TRBV29-1	TRBJ2-7	.	.	CSVSPGALEQYF	TGCAGCGTCTCTCCAGGGGCTTTGGAGCAGTACTTC
TRBV30	TRBJ2-1	.	.	CAWGAFNNEQFF	TGTGCCTGGGGGGCCTTTAACAATGAGCAGTTCTTC
TRBV5-8	TRBJ2-7	.	.	CASSLITVTVYEQYF	TGTGCCAGCAGCTTGATAACAGTGACAGTCTACGAGCAGTACTTC
TRBV12-5	TRBJ2-1	.	TRBD1	CASGPVQGIRAYNEQFF	TGTGCTAGTGGTCCCGTACAGGGGATTCGGGCCTACAATGAGCAGTTCTTC